These T cell receptor beta chains were read from a single sample in a study of shared clonotypes between healthy human individuals. The method was immunoSEQ multiplex PCR; TCRdb's version includes in-frame clones alone and lacks a portion of them. The sample records roughly 700,000 clones, less than 85% being singletons. Sample: memory CD4+ T cells sorted from blood. These TCRs come from a woman younger than 45 in good health. CDR3s include the opening cysteine and the closing phenylalanine or tryptophan. A D gene is named only where the DNA matches it firmly. Not every row has a clone size; where given, it reads once, few, many or a size class.

cdr3_aa: CASSPGQGVPYEQYF
cdr3_nt: TGTGCCAGCAGCCCAGGACAGGGAGTCCCCTACGAGCAGTACTTC
v_call: TRBV6-5
clone_size: -
d_call: TRBD1
cdr3_length: 15
j_call: TRBJ2-7

cdr3_aa: CASSLVKAGLQPQHF
cdr3_nt: TGTGCCAGCAGTTTGGTGAAGGCAGGGTTGCAGCCCCAGCATTTT
v_call: TRBV28
clone_size: -
d_call: -
cdr3_length: 15
j_call: TRBJ1-5

cdr3_aa: CASSRGLSGNQPQHF
cdr3_nt: TGTGCCAGCAGCCGGGGCTTAAGCGGCAATCAGCCCCAGCATTTT
v_call: TRBV11-2
clone_size: -
d_call: -
cdr3_length: 15
j_call: TRBJ1-5

cdr3_aa: CAWSVSLYADTQYF
cdr3_nt: TGTGCCTGGAGTGTCTCGCTCTACGCAGATACGCAGTATTTT
v_call: TRBV30
clone_size: few
d_call: -
cdr3_length: 14
j_call: TRBJ2-3

cdr3_aa: CASSLVFGGYETQYF
cdr3_nt: TGTGCCAGCAGCTTAGTGTTTGGGGGGTATGAGACCCAGTACTTC
v_call: TRBV11-1
clone_size: -
d_call: -
cdr3_length: 15
j_call: TRBJ2-5

cdr3_aa: CASKGTGETQYF
cdr3_nt: TGTGCCAGCAAAGGGACGGGGGAGACCCAGTACTTC
v_call: TRBV2
clone_size: -
d_call: -
cdr3_length: 12
j_call: TRBJ2-5

cdr3_aa: CASSPGQVVYEQYF
cdr3_nt: TGCGCCAGCAGCCCGGGACAGGTCGTCTACGAGCAGTACTTC
v_call: TRBV5-1
clone_size: -
d_call: TRBD1
cdr3_length: 14
j_call: TRBJ2-7

cdr3_aa: CASSPNTEAFF
cdr3_nt: TGTGCCAGCAGCCCAAACACTGAAGCTTTCTTT
v_call: TRBV6-6
clone_size: -
d_call: -
cdr3_length: 11
j_call: TRBJ1-1

cdr3_aa: CASSLIVGGQPQHF
cdr3_nt: TGCGCCAGCAGCTTGATAGTGGGAGGTCAGCCCCAGCATTTT
v_call: TRBV5-1
clone_size: -
d_call: -
cdr3_length: 14
j_call: TRBJ1-5

cdr3_aa: CASSQVTGGNTEAFF
cdr3_nt: TGCGCCAGCAGCCAAGTGACAGGGGGGAACACTGAAGCTTTCTTT
v_call: TRBV5-1
clone_size: -
d_call: TRBD1
cdr3_length: 15
j_call: TRBJ1-1

cdr3_aa: CASRVANYGYTF
cdr3_nt: TGCGCCAGCAGAGTAGCTAACTATGGCTACACCTTC
v_call: TRBV5-1
clone_size: -
d_call: -
cdr3_length: 12
j_call: TRBJ1-2

cdr3_aa: CASSLDKGSYNEQFF
cdr3_nt: TGTGCCAGCAGCTTGGATAAGGGGTCCTACAATGAGCAGTTCTTC
v_call: TRBV5-4
clone_size: -
d_call: -
cdr3_length: 15
j_call: TRBJ2-1

cdr3_aa: CASSFQGGNQPQHF
cdr3_nt: TGTGCCAGCAGCTTCCAGGGCGGCAATCAGCCCCAGCATTTT
v_call: TRBV7-2
clone_size: -
d_call: -
cdr3_length: 14
j_call: TRBJ1-5

cdr3_aa: CASSDGQGLDEQYF
cdr3_nt: TGTGCCAGCAGTGATGGTCAGGGGCTGGACGAGCAGTACTTC
v_call: TRBV6-1
clone_size: few
d_call: -
cdr3_length: 14
j_call: TRBJ2-7

cdr3_aa: CASSDGVGGKRTQYF
cdr3_nt: TGTGCCAGCAGTGATGGAGTGGGCGGGAAGAGAACCCAGTACTTC
v_call: TRBV25-1
clone_size: -
d_call: -
cdr3_length: 15
j_call: TRBJ2-5

cdr3_aa: CASSMGPTGELFF
cdr3_nt: TGTGCCAGTAGTATGGGACCCACCGGGGAGCTGTTTTTT
v_call: TRBV19
clone_size: -
d_call: -
cdr3_length: 13
j_call: TRBJ2-2

cdr3_aa: CASRLGLAGGTNTGELFF
cdr3_nt: TGCGCCAGCCGACTGGGACTAGCGGGAGGGACAAACACCGGGGAGCTGTTTTTT
v_call: TRBV10-2
clone_size: once
d_call: TRBD2
cdr3_length: 18
j_call: TRBJ2-2

cdr3_aa: CSVWAPGLAGGSAHEQYF
cdr3_nt: TGCAGCGTTTGGGCTCCGGGACTAGCGGGTGGATCTGCCCACGAGCAGTACTTC
v_call: TRBV29-1
clone_size: -
d_call: TRBD2
cdr3_length: 18
j_call: TRBJ2-7

cdr3_aa: CASSLSAGDSDTQYF
cdr3_nt: TGTGCCAGCAGCTTATCAGCGGGAGACTCAGATACGCAGTATTTT
v_call: TRBV7-7
clone_size: -
d_call: TRBD2
cdr3_length: 15
j_call: TRBJ2-3

cdr3_aa: CASSEKLGSNTEAFF
cdr3_nt: TGTGCCAGCAGCGAAAAACTCGGTTCGAACACTGAAGCTTTCTTT
v_call: TRBV4-2
clone_size: -
d_call: -
cdr3_length: 15
j_call: TRBJ1-1

cdr3_aa: CASSLDGGSLSYEQYF
cdr3_nt: TGTGCCAGCAGCTTAGATGGCGGGAGCCTCTCCTACGAGCAGTACTTC
v_call: TRBV7-2
clone_size: -
d_call: TRBD2
cdr3_length: 16
j_call: TRBJ2-7

cdr3_aa: CASSFSGGRETQYF
cdr3_nt: TGCGCCAGCAGCTTCTCCGGCGGGAGAGAGACCCAGTACTTC
v_call: TRBV5-1
clone_size: -
d_call: TRBD2
cdr3_length: 14
j_call: TRBJ2-5

cdr3_aa: CASSKRLAGDVGQYF
cdr3_nt: TGTGCCAGCAGCAAGCGACTAGCGGGAGACGTGGGGCAGTACTTC
v_call: TRBV21-1
clone_size: -
d_call: -
cdr3_length: 15
j_call: TRBJ2-7

cdr3_aa: CASSLRREAYNEQFF
cdr3_nt: TGTGCCAGCAGCTTAAGGCGGGAGGCCTACAATGAGCAGTTCTTC
v_call: TRBV7-7
clone_size: -
d_call: TRBD2
cdr3_length: 15
j_call: TRBJ2-1

cdr3_aa: CASSPGGVGANVLTF
cdr3_nt: TGCGCCAGCAGCCCTGGAGGGGTCGGGGCCAACGTCCTGACTTTC
v_call: TRBV5-1
clone_size: -
d_call: -
cdr3_length: 15
j_call: TRBJ2-6

cdr3_aa: CASSGTGIGVEKLFF
cdr3_nt: TGTGCCAGCAGTGGAACAGGGATAGGGGTTGAAAAACTGTTTTTT
v_call: TRBV25-1
clone_size: -
d_call: -
cdr3_length: 15
j_call: TRBJ1-4

cdr3_aa: CASSVGVGRDSYEQYF
cdr3_nt: TGTGCCAGCAGTGTAGGGGTCGGGAGAGACTCCTACGAGCAGTACTTC
v_call: TRBV25-1
clone_size: few
d_call: -
cdr3_length: 16
j_call: TRBJ2-7

cdr3_aa: CAVGAAYTDTQYF
cdr3_nt: TGTGCCGTAGGAGCGGCCTACACAGATACGCAGTATTTT
v_call: TRBV11-2
clone_size: -
d_call: -
cdr3_length: 13
j_call: TRBJ2-3

cdr3_aa: CASSLNPGLEDTGELFF
cdr3_nt: TGTGCCAGCAGCCTAAATCCGGGACTGGAGGATACCGGGGAGCTGTTTTTT
v_call: TRBV4-2
clone_size: -
d_call: -
cdr3_length: 17
j_call: TRBJ2-2

cdr3_aa: CASRPTGSSGNTIYF
cdr3_nt: TGCGCCAGCAGGCCGACAGGGAGCTCTGGAAACACCATATATTTT
v_call: TRBV5-1
clone_size: -
d_call: TRBD1
cdr3_length: 15
j_call: TRBJ1-3

cdr3_aa: CASSKFYSGGDADTQYF
cdr3_nt: TGTGCCAGCAGTAAATTTTACAGCGGGGGCGATGCAGATACGCAGTATTTT
v_call: TRBV27
clone_size: few
d_call: TRBD2
cdr3_length: 17
j_call: TRBJ2-3

cdr3_aa: CASSESGRTEAFF
cdr3_nt: TGTGCCAGCAGTGAATCAGGGAGGACTGAAGCTTTCTTT
v_call: TRBV6-1
clone_size: -
d_call: -
cdr3_length: 13
j_call: TRBJ1-1

cdr3_aa: CASTKRDRGCDEQYF
cdr3_nt: TGTGCCAGCACTAAAAGAGACAGGGGTTGCGACGAGCAGTACTTC
v_call: TRBV21-1
clone_size: -
d_call: -
cdr3_length: 15
j_call: TRBJ2-7

cdr3_aa: CASSQLRAETQYF
cdr3_nt: TGCGCCAGCAGCCAGCTCCGGGCAGAGACCCAGTACTTC
v_call: TRBV5-1
clone_size: -
d_call: -
cdr3_length: 13
j_call: TRBJ2-5

cdr3_aa: CAWRGGRLATDTQYF
cdr3_nt: TGTGCCTGGAGGGGGGGGAGGCTGGCCACAGATACGCAGTATTTT
v_call: TRBV30
clone_size: -
d_call: TRBD2
cdr3_length: 15
j_call: TRBJ2-3

cdr3_aa: CASSLRTSGTYTDTQYF
cdr3_nt: TGCGCCAGCAGCCTCAGGACTAGCGGGACTTACACAGATACGCAGTATTTT
v_call: TRBV5-1
clone_size: -
d_call: TRBD2
cdr3_length: 17
j_call: TRBJ2-3